This T cell receptor (beta chain) was retrieved from a study of cytomegalovirus exposure and HLA in healthy donors. Regarding the study as a whole: In a later analysis, V- and J-gene trimming of beta chains associated with a DCLRE1C missense variant, replicated independently.

Trimming took 4 bases from V and 2 from J, leaving 24 bases between them. This CDR3 has 18 residues. The germline V gene encodes CDR1 SGHDT and CDR2 YYEEEE. The PCR was carried out with 60 Vbeta primers and 13 Jbeta primers. Clones were read by immunoSEQ multiplex PCR, and TCRdb kept only the in-frame ones, dropping some. In the table there are tens of thousands of clones, around three quarters of which are singletons. In regard to this clone: Its target is not known.

The chain combines TRBV5-6 with TRBJ1-2; no clear D gene. Source material: PBMCs. The receptor's source is a middle-aged woman in good health and CMV-seropositive. Here the CDR3 reads CASSHTFRQASGNYGYTF. The CDR3 DNA reads as TGTGCCAGCAGCCACACATTCCGCCAGGCCTCGGGGAACTATGGCTACACCTTC.